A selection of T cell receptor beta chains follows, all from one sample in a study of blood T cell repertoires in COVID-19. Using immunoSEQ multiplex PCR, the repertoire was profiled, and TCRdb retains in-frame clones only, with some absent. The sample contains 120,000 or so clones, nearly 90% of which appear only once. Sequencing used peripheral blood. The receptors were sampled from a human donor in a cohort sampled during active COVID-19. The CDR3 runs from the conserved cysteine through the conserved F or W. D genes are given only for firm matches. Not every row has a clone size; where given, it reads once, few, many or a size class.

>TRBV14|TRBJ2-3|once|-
TGTGCCAGCAGCCAAGACCACACAGATACGCAGTATTTT
CASSQDHTDTQYF
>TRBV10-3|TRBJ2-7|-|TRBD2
TGTGCCATCAGGACTAGCGGGGCAACCTACGAGCAGTACTTC
CAIRTSGATYEQYF
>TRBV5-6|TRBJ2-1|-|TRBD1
TGTGCCAGCAGCTTCTTCGGGACAGGGATGAATGAGCAGTTCTTC
CASSFFGTGMNEQFF
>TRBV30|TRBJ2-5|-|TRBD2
TGTGCCTGGTTGAGCGGGGGGGCCGTTGAGACCCAGTACTTC
CAWLSGGAVETQYF
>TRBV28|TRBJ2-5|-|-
TGTGCCAGCAGGGCCGCTGGGACTCGCCAAGAGACCCAGTACTTC
CASRAAGTRQETQYF
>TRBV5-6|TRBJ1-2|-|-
TGTGCCAGCAGCAGGGGACATGGAGAATATGGCTACACCTTC
CASSRGHGEYGYTF
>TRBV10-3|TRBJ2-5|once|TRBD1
TGTGCCATCAGTGGGACAGGGGGACAAGAGACCCAGTACTTC
CAISGTGGQETQYF
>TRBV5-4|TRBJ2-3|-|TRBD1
TGTGCCAGCAGCTTCCGGGACAGGGTCACAGATACGCAGTATTTT
CASSFRDRVTDTQYF
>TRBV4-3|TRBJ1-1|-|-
TGCGCCAGCAGCCAAGACGCCCACACGCTGAACACTGAAGCTTTCTTT
CASSQDAHTLNTEAFF
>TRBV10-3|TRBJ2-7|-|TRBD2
TGTGCCATCAGTACCCTAGCGGACGAGCAGTACTTC
CAISTLADEQYF
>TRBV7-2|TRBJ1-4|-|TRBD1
TGTGCCAGCAGCTCCCAGTCCGGGACAGGGGGTCCGCTGTTTTTT
CASSSQSGTGGPLFF
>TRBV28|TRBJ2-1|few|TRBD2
TGTGCCAGCAGTCCCGTAGCGGGATTCTACAATGAGCAGTTCTTC
CASSPVAGFYNEQFF
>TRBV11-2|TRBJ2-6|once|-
TGTGCCAGCAGCATTAGGGGCTCTGGGGCCAACGTCCTGACTTTC
CASSIRGSGANVLTF
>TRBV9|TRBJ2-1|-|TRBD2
TGTGCCAGCAGCGTAAGTCCGGGACTACAAACGCACAATGAGCAGTTCTTC
CASSVSPGLQTHNEQFF
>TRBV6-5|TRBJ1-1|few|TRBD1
TGTGCCAGCAGTTTAACAACAGGGGAAGACACTGAAGCTTTCTTT
CASSLTTGEDTEAFF
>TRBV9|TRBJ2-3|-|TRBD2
TGTGCCAGCAGCGTAGGGGGACTAGTGGGGGTATTCACAGATACGCAGTATTTT
CASSVGGLVGVFTDTQYF
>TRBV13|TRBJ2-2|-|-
TGTGCCAGCAGCTTAGAGCCCGGGGAGCTGTTTTTT
CASSLEPGELFF
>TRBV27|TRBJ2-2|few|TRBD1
TGTGCCAGCAGGCTACAGGGGGTTGGCACCGGGGAGCTGTTTTTT
CASRLQGVGTGELFF
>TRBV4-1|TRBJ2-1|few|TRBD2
TGCGCCAGCAGCCAAGCCCCGGGAGGGTATGAGCAGTTCTTC
CASSQAPGGYEQFF
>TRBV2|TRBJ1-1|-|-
TGTGCCAGCAGCCGCGGGGGCGAGAACACTGAAGCTTTCTTT
CASSRGGENTEAFF
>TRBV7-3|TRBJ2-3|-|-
TGTGCCAGCAGCCTACTGACTAGCACAGATACGCAGTATTTT
CASSLLTSTDTQYF
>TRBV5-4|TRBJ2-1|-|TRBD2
TGTGCCAGCAGCCCATATGGACTAGCGGATAGCTCCTACAATGAGCAGTTCTTC
CASSPYGLADSSYNEQFF
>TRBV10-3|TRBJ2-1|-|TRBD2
TGTGCCATCAGGAAAGCGGGAGCGAACTACAATGAGCAGTTCTTC
CAIRKAGANYNEQFF
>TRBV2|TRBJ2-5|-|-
TGTGCCAGCAGTGAACCCCGGGGTCGGCAAGAGACCCAGTACTTC
CASSEPRGRQETQYF
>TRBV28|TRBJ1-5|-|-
TGTGCCAGCAGTTTCCTGGGCGATCAGCCCCAGCATTTT
CASSFLGDQPQHF
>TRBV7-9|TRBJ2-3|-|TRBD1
TGTGCCAGCAGCTTTACCTCGGGACAGGGCACAGATACGCAGTATTTT
CASSFTSGQGTDTQYF
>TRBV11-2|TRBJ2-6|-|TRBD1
TGTGCCAGCAGCTTAAGATTTACAGGGGACGGGGCCAACGTCCTGACTTTC
CASSLRFTGDGANVLTF
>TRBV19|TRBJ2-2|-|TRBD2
TGTGCCAGCAAGACTAGCCCGAACACCGGGGAGCTGTTTTTT
CASKTSPNTGELFF
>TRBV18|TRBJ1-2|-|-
TGTGCCAGCTCACCAATGGCAGACTATGGCTACACCTTC
CASSPMADYGYTF
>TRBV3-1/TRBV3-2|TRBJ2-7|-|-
TGTGCCAGCGCTAGCTCCTACGAGCAGTACTTC
CASASSYEQYF
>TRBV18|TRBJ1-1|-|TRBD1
TGTGCCAGCTCACTCAGACAGGGGGCGAACACTGAAGCTTTCTTT
CASSLRQGANTEAFF
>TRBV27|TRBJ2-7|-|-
TGTGCCAGCACGTCGTACAGCCGACCCTACGAGCAGTACTTC
CASTSYSRPYEQYF
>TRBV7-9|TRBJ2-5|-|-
TGTGCCAGCAGCCTAGCTCGAGAGACCCAGTACTTC
CASSLARETQYF
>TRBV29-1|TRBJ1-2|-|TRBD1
TGCAGCGCAGAGACAGGGAAGAACTATGGCTACACCTTC
CSAETGKNYGYTF
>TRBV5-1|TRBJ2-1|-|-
TGCGCCAGCAGCTTGGCTAGCAGCTCCTACAATGAGCAGTTCTTC
CASSLASSSYNEQFF
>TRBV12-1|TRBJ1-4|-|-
TGTGCCAGCAGCCAAGGGGGCGTGGGGACTAATGAAAAACTGTTTTTT
CASSQGGVGTNEKLFF
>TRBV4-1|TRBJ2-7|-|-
TGCGCCAGCAGCCAAATAACCGGGAGAAAGGGCGAGCAGTACTTC
CASSQITGRKGEQYF
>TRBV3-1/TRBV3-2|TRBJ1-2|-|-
TGTGCCAGCAGCCAAACAGGGCAGGGAAGCTACACCTTC
CASSQTGQGSYTF
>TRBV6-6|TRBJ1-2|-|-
TGTGCCTCAAATGGCTACACCTTC
CASNGYTF
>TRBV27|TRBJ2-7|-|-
TGTGCCAGCAGTTTACTTAGCTCCTACGAGCAGTACTTC
CASSLLSSYEQYF
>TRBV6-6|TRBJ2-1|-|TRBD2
TGTGCCAGCAGTTACCCAGCGGGGGGGACATATGAGCAGTTCTTC
CASSYPAGGTYEQFF
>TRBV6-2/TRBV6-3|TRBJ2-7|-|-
TGTGCCAGCAGTTACTCGGCAGGTTTCGAGCAGTACTTC
CASSYSAGFEQYF
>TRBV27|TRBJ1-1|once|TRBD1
TGTGCCAGCAGTTTATGGGGACAGGGGGCTAGAGGAGGCGTAGCTTTCTTT
CASSLWGQGARGGVAFF
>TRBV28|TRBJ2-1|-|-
TGTGCCAGCAGCCCCAGGCCCACAGGATACAATGAGCAGTTCTTC
CASSPRPTGYNEQFF
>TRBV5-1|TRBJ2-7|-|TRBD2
TGCGCCAGCAGCCCGACTAGCGGCGCGTCCGAGCAGTACTTC
CASSPTSGASEQYF
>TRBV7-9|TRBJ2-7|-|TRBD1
TGTGCCAGCAGCTTATTCCCTGCCGAAGGGACAGGGGTTTCCTACGAGCAGTACTTC
CASSLFPAEGTGVSYEQYF
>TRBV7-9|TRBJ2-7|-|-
TGTGCCAGCAGCTTAAACTCTCCCTACGAGCAGTACTTC
CASSLNSPYEQYF
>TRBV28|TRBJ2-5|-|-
TGTGCCAGCAGCCTAGTACAGGGAAGGTCGGAAGAGACCCAGTACTTC
CASSLVQGRSEETQYF
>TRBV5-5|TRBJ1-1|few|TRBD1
TGTGCCAGCAGCGTGGGAGGGGGCCTGAACACTGAAGCTTTCTTT
CASSVGGGLNTEAFF
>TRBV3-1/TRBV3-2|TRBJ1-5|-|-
TGTGCCAGCAGCCAAAGCAACGCTCGTAATCAGCCCCAGCATTTT
CASSQSNARNQPQHF
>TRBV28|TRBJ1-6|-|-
TGTGCCAGCAGTTTATGGGGCCGGTGGACACATTCACCCCTCCACTTT
CASSLWGRWTHSPLHF
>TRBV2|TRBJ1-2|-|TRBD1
TGTGCCAGCAGTGTCGGACAGGGCGGTGGCTACACCTTC
CASSVGQGGGYTF
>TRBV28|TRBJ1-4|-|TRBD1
TGTGCCAGCAGCCCTCGACAGGGTCCCCGGGAAAAACTGTTTTTT
CASSPRQGPREKLFF
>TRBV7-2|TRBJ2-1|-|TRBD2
TGTGCCAGCAGCAGACGACTAGCGGGAAACCCCAATGAGCAGTTCTTC
CASSRRLAGNPNEQFF
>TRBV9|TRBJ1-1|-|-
TGTGCCAGCAGCGTCACCGACAGGAACACTGAAGCTTTCTTT
CASSVTDRNTEAFF